This TCR beta chain comes out of a study of cytomegalovirus exposure and HLA in healthy donors. The PCR was carried out with 60 Vbeta primers and 13 Jbeta primers. Clones were sequenced by immunoSEQ multiplex PCR, and TCRdb holds only the in-frame ones, with some missing. The sample consists of some 120,000 clones, 70% to 80% of them appearing once. Though probably carrying unrecorded immune exposures, donors were nominally healthy at sampling. A note on this clone: What it recognizes is unknown.

General observations from the study: Researchers reported in a later analysis that common viral pathogens appeared linked to several top clusters. The study flagged approximately 180 TCR beta chains as cytomegalovirus-associated. Most TCR sequences were uncommon, yet certain public TCRs appeared in many donors.

The source material was PBMCs. The receptor comes from a man aged 35 to 55 in good health and CMV-seropositive.

The CDR3 is CASSQDQNSGAYEQYF. The CDR3 bases are TGTGCCAGCAGCCAAGATCAGAATAGCGGAGCCTACGAGCAGTACTTC. V and J are TRBV4-2 and TRBJ2-7; D may be TRBD2 (6 bases). The CDR3 covers 16 residues. Trimming stripped 0 bases from V and 2 bases from J, with 14 bases between. Per the germline V gene, CDR1 is LGHNA and CDR2 is YNFKEQ.